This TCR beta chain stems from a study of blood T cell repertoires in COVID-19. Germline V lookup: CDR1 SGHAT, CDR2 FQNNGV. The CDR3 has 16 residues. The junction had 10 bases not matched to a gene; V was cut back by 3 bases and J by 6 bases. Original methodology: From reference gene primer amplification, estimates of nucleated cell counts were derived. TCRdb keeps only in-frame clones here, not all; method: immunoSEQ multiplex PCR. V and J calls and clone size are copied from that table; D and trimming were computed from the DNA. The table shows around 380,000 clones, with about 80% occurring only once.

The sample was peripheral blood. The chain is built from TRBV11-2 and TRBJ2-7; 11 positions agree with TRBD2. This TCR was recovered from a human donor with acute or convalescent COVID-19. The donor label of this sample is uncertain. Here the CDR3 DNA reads TGTGCCAGCAGCTTGGCCACGACTAGCGGGAAACGCGAGCAGTACTTC. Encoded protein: CASSLATTSGKREQYF.